This passage covers 19 T cell receptor beta chains from one sample sequenced in a study of a mutant IDH1 vaccine in newly diagnosed glioma. Time point in this sample: week 47, end of study. All doses held 300 ug of mutant IDH1 20-mer peptide, with topical imiquimod. TCRdb keeps only in-frame clones here, not all; method: immunoSEQ multiplex PCR. The sample has about 50,000 clones; more than 75% are singletons. What these receptors recognize is not known. The sample here was PBMCs, taken from a glioma patient whose treatment included an IDH1 peptide vaccine. Source of these receptors: a woman in her thirties or forties with glioma. Some clones in this sample may be carry-over from other donors' samples.

In its sample, this clone was seen a few times. The genes are TRBV2 and TRBJ1-5; tentative D call: TRBD1 (5 bases). CDR3 length: 16 amino acids. The germline gives CDR1 SNHLY, CDR2 FYNNEI. The V end lost 5 bases, the J end lost 0 bases, and 14 bases lay between the germline ends. CDR3 coding DNA: TGTGCCAGCAGTCCCAATTTCAGGGATAGCAATCAGCCCCAGCATTTT. This gives the protein CASSPNFRDSNQPQHF.

The chain uses TRBV18 and TRBJ1-5; D is perhaps TRBD1 (6 bases). This CDR3 has 14 amino acids. V was trimmed by 2 bases and J by 14 bases, leaving 19 bases between them. Germline loops: CDR1 KGHSH, CDR2 LQKENI. The DNA for the CDR3 is TGTGCCAGCTCACCAATGAGGGACACCTCCCCCGAGCATTTT. Amino acids: CASSPMRDTSPEHF. The full variable domain, its missing parts supplied by reference TRBV18 and TRBJ1-5, is NAGVMQNPRHLVRRRGQEARLRCSPMKGHSHVYWYRQLPEEGLKFMVYLQKENIIDESGMPKERFSAEFPKEGPSILRIQQVVRGDSAAYFCASSPMRDTSPEHFGDGTRLSIL.

This sequence joins TRBV29-1 and TRBJ1-2; no clear D gene. CDR1 and CDR2 (germline): SQVTM, ANQGSEA. V gave up 0 bases and J gave up 0 bases, with 11 bases separating them. CDR3 length equals 15 residues. The CDR3 nucleotides are TGCAGCGTTGAAGATCTCGCCCGAGCTAACTATGGCTACACCTTC. It specifies CSVEDLARANYGYTF.

The chain links TRBV19 to TRBJ2-5; possibly TRBD2 for D (7 bases). V was shortened by 5 bases and J by 1 base, with 14 bases between the two germline ends. CDR3 length: 15 amino acids. The V gene's germline CDR1 is LNHDA and CDR2 SQIVND (reference sequence). Here the CDR3 reads CASSPGRGAQETQYF. CDR3 DNA sequence: TGTGCCAGTAGTCCCGGCCGGGGGGCCCAAGAGACCCAGTACTTC.

This chain connects TRBV2 to TRBJ2-4; D possibly corresponds to TRBD1 (6 bases). Germline loops: CDR1 SNHLY, CDR2 FYNNEI. There are 13 residues in the CDR3. V gave up 8 bases and J gave up 2 bases, with 10 bases separating them. The CDR3 loop is CASLGDTKNIQYF. The CDR3 region has the DNA TGTGCCAGCCTCGGGGACACCAAAAACATTCAGTACTTC. The whole variable domain, remainder taken from reference TRBV2 and TRBJ2-4, is EPEVTQTPSHQVTQMGQEVILRCVPISNHLYFYWYRQILGQKVEFLVSFYNNEISEKSEIFDDQFSVERPDGSNFTLKIRSTKLEDSAMYFCASLGDTKNIQYFGAGTRLSVL.

This clone was seen a single time. This chain connects TRBV5-4 to TRBJ1-1; D is uncertain. The CDR3 totals 13 residues. Trimming removed 0 bases from V and 4 bases from J, with 7 bases in between. CDR1 is SGHNT, CDR2 YYREEE, per germline (reference sequence). The CDR3 is CASSLGGSTEAFF. Written as DNA, the CDR3 is TGTGCCAGCAGCTTGGGTGGAAGCACTGAAGCTTTCTTT.

The rearrangement joins TRBV11-2 to TRBJ1-1; no definite D call. The germline V gene has CDR1 SGHAT and CDR2 FQNNGV. The CDR3 is made up of 11 amino acids. The germline V and J ends were trimmed by 5 bases and 6 bases, with 7 bases remaining between them. The CDR3 protein is CASSPPPEAFF. Here the CDR3 DNA reads TGTGCCAGCAGCCCCCCCCCTGAAGCTTTCTTT.

The rearrangement links TRBV2 to TRBJ2-5, with a possible D match to TRBD1 (5 bases). Trimming stripped 6 bases from V and 5 bases from J, with 10 bases between. Germline V gene sequence: CDR1 SNHLY, CDR2 FYNNEI. CDR3 length: 12 residues. CDR3 coding DNA: TGTGCCAGCAGGCAGGGCACTGAGACCCAGTACTTC. Translated: CASRQGTETQYF. The full variable domain, rest sourced from reference TRBV2 and TRBJ2-5, is EPEVTQTPSHQVTQMGQEVILRCVPISNHLYFYWYRQILGQKVEFLVSFYNNEISEKSEIFDDQFSVERPDGSNFTLKIRSTKLEDSAMYFCASRQGTETQYFGPGTRLLVL.

V and J are TRBV30 and TRBJ2-5, with D maybe TRBD2 (6 bases). The length of the CDR3 is 14 residues. The V and J ends lost 0 bases and 4 bases respectively, with 12 bases between them. Germline V gene data show CDR1 as GTSNPN and CDR2 as SVGIG (reference sequence). CDR3 bases: TGTGCCTGGAGTGTAACGGGGCGGGGAGAGACCCAGTACTTC. Translating it yields CAWSVTGRGETQYF.

The chain is built from TRBV5-1 and TRBJ1-1, with 10 bases that match TRBD1. This CDR3 comprises 20 residues. Losses at the gene ends were 3 bases for V and 1 base for J; bases not matched to a gene: 18. Germline-derived CDR1 and CDR2 are SGHRS and YFSETQ. The CDR3 DNA sequence: TGCGCCAGCAGCTCCCACCCGGACAGGGGGAGGCCAAGACGGAACACTGAAGCTTTCTTT. It encodes CASSSHPDRGRPRRNTEAFF.

This chain connects TRBV10-1 to TRBJ2-7; perhaps D is TRBD1 or TRBD2 (5 bases each). Deletions cut 0 bases from V and 3 bases from J, with 21 bases between. Germline CDR1 WNHNN, CDR2 SYGVQD (reference sequence). There are 18 residues in the CDR3. The CDR3 sequence: CASSESGFGSRGLYEQYF. Written as DNA, the CDR3 is TGCGCCAGCAGTGAGTCGGGATTTGGCTCCCGGGGCCTCTACGAGCAGTACTTC.

The rearrangement links TRBV15 to TRBJ2-6; D may be TRBD1 (5 bases). V was cut by 4 bases and J by 1 base, with 11 bases left in between. This CDR3 region has 16 residues. Germline V gene lookup returns CDR1 LNHNV and CDR2 YYDKDF (reference sequence). The CDR3 spells CATSIGQGSGANVLTF. The CDR3 DNA reads TGTGCCACCAGCATAGGGCAGGGTTCTGGGGCCAACGTCCTGACTTTC.

The chain has TRBV6-5 and TRBJ1-3; D unclear. The CDR3 spans 15 residues. CDR1 and CDR2 (germline): MNHEY, SVGAGI. Trimming left V 0 bases short and J 0 bases short, with 6 bases between. CDR3 loop: CASSYSGSSGNTIYF. The CDR3 bases are TGTGCCAGCAGTTACTCAGGGAGCTCTGGAAACACCATATATTTT.

This chain connects TRBV5-6 to TRBJ1-3; D is possibly TRBD1 (5 bases). This CDR3 comprises 13 residues. Germline CDR1 reads SGHDT; CDR2 reads YYEEEE. V was cut by 4 bases and J by 9 bases, with 14 bases left in between. DNA for the CDR3: TGTGCCAGCAGCGTCCATTCAGGGCTCACCATATATTTT. It codes for CASSVHSGLTIYF.

The rearrangement links TRBV6-5 to TRBJ1-5; 8 nucleotides match TRBD1. The CDR3 contains 15 residues. CDR1 is MNHEY, CDR2 SVGAGI, per germline. The J segment lost 2 bases and the V segment lost 5 bases, leaving 5 bases of the junction unmatched. Written as DNA, the CDR3 is TGTGCCAGCAGTCCCTCGGGACAGGGCAATCAGCCCCAGCATTTT. This translates into CASSPSGQGNQPQHF.

In DNA form, the CDR3 reads TGTGCCAGCTCACCACCCGGACGGAGTCCCGGTAACTATGGCTACACCTTC. Protein product: CASSPPGRSPGNYGYTF. The V gene is TRBV18, the J gene TRBJ1-2; D is ambiguous. Germline CDR1 reads KGHSH; CDR2 reads LQKENI. V was clipped by 0 bases and J by 1 base, with 15 bases between them. The CDR3 is 17 residues long.

The V call is TRBV5-1, the J call TRBJ2-5, with D perhaps TRBD1 or TRBD2 (5 bases each). Germline V gene lookup returns CDR1 SGHRS and CDR2 YFSETQ. There are 15 residues in the CDR3. Trimming took off 3 bases at V and 5 bases at J, with 17 bases between the two ends. The CDR3 coding sequence is TGCGCCAGCAGCTCCGGGACCGCCTTGGGGGAGACCCAGTACTTC. This codes for CASSSGTALGETQYF.

The rearrangement joins TRBV13 to TRBJ2-2, with D unclear. Germline-derived CDR1 and CDR2 are PRHDT and FYEKMQ (reference sequence). Trimming removed 5 bases at V and 2 bases at J, with 6 bases between. The CDR3 has 13 amino acids. The CDR3: CASSLQNTGELFF. CDR3 coding DNA: TGTGCCAGCAGCCTACAAAACACCGGGGAGCTGTTTTTT.

This sequence joins TRBV7-9 and TRBJ2-3, with 12 bases matching TRBD2. With 5 bases clipped from V and 5 bases from J, the junction kept 5 bases outside the gene matches. CDR1 and CDR2 from the germline V gene are SEHNR and FQNEAQ (reference sequence). This CDR3 has 15 residues. The CDR3 loop is CASSPLLAGGDTQYF. As DNA, the CDR3 is TGTGCCAGCAGCCCTTTACTAGCGGGGGGAGATACGCAGTATTTT.